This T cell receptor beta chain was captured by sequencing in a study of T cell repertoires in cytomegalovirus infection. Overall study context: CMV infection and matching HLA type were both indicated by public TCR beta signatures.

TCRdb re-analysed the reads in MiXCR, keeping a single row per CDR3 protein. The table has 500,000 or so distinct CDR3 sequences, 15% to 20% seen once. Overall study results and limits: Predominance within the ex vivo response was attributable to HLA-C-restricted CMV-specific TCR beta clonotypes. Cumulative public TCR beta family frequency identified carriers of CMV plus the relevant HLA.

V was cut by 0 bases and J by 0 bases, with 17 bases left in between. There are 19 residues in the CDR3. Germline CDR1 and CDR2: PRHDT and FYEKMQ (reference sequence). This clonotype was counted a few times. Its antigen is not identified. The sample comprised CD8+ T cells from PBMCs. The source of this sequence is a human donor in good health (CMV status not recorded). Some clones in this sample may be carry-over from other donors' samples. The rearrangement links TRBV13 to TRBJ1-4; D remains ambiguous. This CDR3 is CASSLGEGAITATNEKLFF. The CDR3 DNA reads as TGTGCCAGCAGCTTAGGAGAGGGTGCCATTACTGCAACTAATGAAAAACTGTTTTTT.